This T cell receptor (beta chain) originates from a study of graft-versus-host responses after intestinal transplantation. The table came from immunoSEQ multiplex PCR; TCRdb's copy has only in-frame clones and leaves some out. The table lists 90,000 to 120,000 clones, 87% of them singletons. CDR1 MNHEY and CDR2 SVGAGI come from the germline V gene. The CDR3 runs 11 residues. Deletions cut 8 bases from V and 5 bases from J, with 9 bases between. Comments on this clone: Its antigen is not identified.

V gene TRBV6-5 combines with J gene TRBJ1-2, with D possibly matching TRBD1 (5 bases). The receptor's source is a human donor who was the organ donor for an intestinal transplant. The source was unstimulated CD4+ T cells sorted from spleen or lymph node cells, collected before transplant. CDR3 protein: CASGTSYGYTF. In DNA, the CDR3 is TGTGCCAGCGGGACCTCGTATGGCTACACCTTC.